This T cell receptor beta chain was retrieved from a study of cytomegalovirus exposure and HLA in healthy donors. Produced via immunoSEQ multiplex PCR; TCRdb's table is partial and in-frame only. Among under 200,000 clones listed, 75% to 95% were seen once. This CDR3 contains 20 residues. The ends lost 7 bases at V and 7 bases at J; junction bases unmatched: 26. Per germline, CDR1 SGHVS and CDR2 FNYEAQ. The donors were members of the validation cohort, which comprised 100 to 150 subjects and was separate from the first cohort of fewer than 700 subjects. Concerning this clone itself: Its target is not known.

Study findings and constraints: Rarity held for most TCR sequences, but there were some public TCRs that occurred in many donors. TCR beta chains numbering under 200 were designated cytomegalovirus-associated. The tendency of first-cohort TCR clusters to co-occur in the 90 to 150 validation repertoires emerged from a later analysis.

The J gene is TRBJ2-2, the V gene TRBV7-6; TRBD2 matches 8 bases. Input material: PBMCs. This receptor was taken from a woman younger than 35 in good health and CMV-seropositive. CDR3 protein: CASTPTPLSGNSGGGGELFF. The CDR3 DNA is TGTGCCAGCACCCCAACCCCGCTTAGCGGGAATTCCGGTGGGGGCGGGGAGCTGTTTTTT.